This T cell receptor beta chain was sequenced during a study of beta chain features in type 1 diabetes (dated by TCRdb to the late 2010s). In the study overall: Mean age, gender distribution, total cell number and subset yield were not different between patients and healthy donors. Whereas all 28 donors provided naive and central memory subsets, regulatory and stem cell-like memory subsets were isolated from just 8 patients and about 8 healthy donors. A total of roughly 99,000,000 sorted cells were examined across all samples, and the number of cells per subset was strongly correlated with RNA yield. In the study, TCRB repertoires of sorted circulating CD4+ T cell subsets from recently diagnosed type 1 diabetes patients were compared with those of matched healthy donors.

This clone has just a few counts. There is no known antigen for this receptor. The record has no base qualities; no much larger clone is one base away. Overall results and qualifications from the work: Because cDNA was sequenced instead of genomic DNA, highly expressing activated cells could be over-represented, though the groups showed no difference in activation or CD3 levels. At VDJ recombination sites, patients with type 1 diabetes made fewer insertions and deleted more nucleotides, a pattern implying thymic rearrangement abnormalities. Shorter templates might have been favored by PCR, but patient and control samples were amplified and corrected together, so both groups would have been affected equally by any skew. A moderate but significant shortening of TCRB CDR3 length was observed in type 1 diabetes patients in all four CD4+ subsets. Naive, central memory and regulatory TCRB repertoires appeared to be more alike among patients than among healthy donors. Only small numbers of individuals were included in the HLA sub-analyses, which left unresolved whether HLA type had any influence on TCRB rearrangement.

CDR1 and CDR2 are read off the germline V gene as SGHTA and FQGNSA. The CDR3 numbers 15 residues from cysteine through phenylalanine. The CDR3 DNA has 45 bases and is translated from base 1. Trimming takes 3 bases from V and 0 bases from J, and the germline ends sit 9 bases apart. From each donor, a single peripheral blood sample of around 120 mL on average was drawn into heparinised tubes. A BD FACSAria II was used to sort naive, central memory, regulatory and stem cell-like memory CD4+ T cells with a panel that included CD45RO, CCR7, CD25, CD127, CD95 and CD27. Purity was above 95% for every sorted population. PBMCs were isolated right away by Lymphoprep density gradient centrifugation and were stained directly, without culture. Samples were stained and sorted in pairs, with one healthy donor and one patient per experiment, so that batch effects were minimized. The High Capacity cDNA Reverse Transcription Kit was used to reverse transcribe all of the isolated RNA, meaning that expressed TCRB transcripts were what got sequenced. Naive, central memory and regulatory T cell samples underwent deep immunoSEQ sequencing, averaging about 3.5 million total reads per sample. Sorted cells were lysed in RLT buffer, and RNA was extracted using DNase-treated RNeasy Micro or Mini kits according to cell number. To prevent cross-contamination, every cell subset was processed on its own, while patient and healthy donor samples were processed together. The immunoSEQ multiplex PCR was used to amplify TCRB sequences from cDNA, yielding 87-bp fragments that span the CDR3 region. The amplicons were sequenced using the Illumina HiSeq platform. Under the source paper's analysis protocol: Synthetic template baselines were used to correct PCR bias computationally, reads within Hamming distance 2 were collapsed together, and singletons that could not be merged were discarded. Reads were aligned against IMGT so that V, D and J genes, CDR3 length and insertions or deletions at six rearrangement sites could be assigned. Within each subset, clonotype counts were normalized to the number of sorted cells before true diversity and Gini coefficients were calculated with the tcR R package. Repertoire sharing was quantified using the overlap coefficient calculated on TCRB nucleotide sequences. As a proxy for the pre-selection repertoire, out-of-frame TCRB sequences from naive cells were analyzed. Sourced from immuneACCESS, this table was stored by TCRdb with only in-frame sequences that have V and J called. A share of the clones is absent; for the studies checked, an unresolved V gene accounts for under half, and the remainder has no known explanation. That table furnishes V, J and clone size, whereas the DNA furnished D and trimming. The sample yields some 900,000 clones; about 17% were counted once. The leading ten clones occupy 0.023% of the sample.

The TCR comes from a woman between 18 and 29 years old in good health. Here the chain combines TRBV7-2 and TRBJ2-4; no confident D gene assignment can be made. What was sequenced was naive CD4+ T cells from blood. Explained via the paper, the cell subset or site label denotes: true naive CD4+ T cells. The sequenced DNA is TGTGCCAGCAGCTTTCAGATTCTAGCCAAAAACATTCAGTACTTC. The translation is CASSFQILAKNIQYF.